A selection of T cell receptor beta chains follows, all from one sample in a study of regulatory T cells in long-lasting Graves disease. Using its own MiXCR run on the multiplex PCR reads, TCRdb lists one record per CDR3 protein. Of approximately 360,000 distinct CDR3 sequences in the sample, roughly 23% were seen once. The sequences come from peripheral blood mononuclear cells (PBMCs), collected when the disease was refractory, from a patient treated with antithyroid drugs. The receptors stem from a woman in her thirties or forties with Graves disease. CDR3s include the opening cysteine and the closing phenylalanine or tryptophan. Fields, in order: clone size, J gene, V gene, D gene, CDR3 DNA, CDR3 protein. The D gene is left open where the match is weak. Size values are once, few and many counts, or a class for expanded clones, and some rows have none.

>NA|TRBJ1-4|TRBV18|NA
TGTGCCAGCTCATCTGAGGGACTGCCTAATGAAAAACTGTTTTTT
CASSSEGLPNEKLFF
>NA|TRBJ2-1|TRBV7-9|TRBD2
TGTGCCAGCAGCTTGGATGCAGCGGGAAGCCCGAATGAGCAGTTCTTC
CASSLDAAGSPNEQFF
>NA|TRBJ2-2|TRBV7-9|TRBD1
TGTGCCAGCAGCTTCCCGATTGACAGGGGGTCCTCAACCGGGGAGCTGTTTTTT
CASSFPIDRGSSTGELFF
>NA|TRBJ2-7|TRBV5-1|TRBD1
TGCGCCAGCAGCTCCCTCGGACAGGGGGGACGGGAGCAGTACTTC
CASSSLGQGGREQYF
>many|TRBJ2-5|TRBV7-6|NA
TGTGCCAGCAGTCTAACCCCCCAAGAGACCCAGTACTTC
CASSLTPQETQYF
>few|TRBJ2-7|TRBV15|TRBD2
TGTGCCACCAGCAGAGAGGGTGGGGAGGGGACGGAGCAGTACTTC
CATSREGGEGTEQYF
>many|TRBJ2-5|TRBV12-3/TRBV12-4|NA
TGTGCCAGCAGTTTAAATGGTTGGTGGGGCCGGGAGCAAGAGACCCAGTACTTC
CASSLNGWWGREQETQYF
>NA|TRBJ1-2|TRBV20-1|TRBD1
TGCAGTGCACCGACAGGGTTACTTAACTATGGCTACACCTTC
CSAPTGLLNYGYTF
>NA|TRBJ2-3|TRBV6-1|NA
TGTGCCAGCAGTGCCAACAGGGCCGATACGCAGTATTTT
CASSANRADTQYF
>many|TRBJ2-7|TRBV12-3/TRBV12-4|TRBD1
TGTGCCAGCAGTAGTCGACAGGGATTGCACGAGCAGTACTTC
CASSSRQGLHEQYF
>NA|TRBJ1-6|TRBV4-1|NA
TGCGCCAGCAGCCAAGTCCGCGATTCACCCCTCCACTTT
CASSQVRDSPLHF
>many|TRBJ2-5|TRBV12-3/TRBV12-4|TRBD1
TGTGCCAGCAGTTTTCAGGGGGCGAGGTGGGAGACCCAGTACTTC
CASSFQGARWETQYF
>NA|TRBJ2-7|TRBV15|NA
TGTGCCACCAGCAGAGATCTTTCAATAGTCTCATCCTACGAGCAGTACTTC
CATSRDLSIVSSYEQYF
>many|TRBJ1-2|TRBV6-2/TRBV6-3|TRBD1
TGTGCCAGCACTACCAAGACAGGGTTCAGGGGCTACACCTTC
CASTTKTGFRGYTF
>many|TRBJ1-1|TRBV20-1|NA
TGCAGTGCCCTAATTCCCCCTTACATGAACACTGAAGCTTTCTTT
CSALIPPYMNTEAFF
>NA|TRBJ1-1|TRBV4-2|NA
TGTGCCAGCAGCCGACTGGGAGGAGGTTTGGTTTTAAACACTGAAGCTTTCTTT
CASSRLGGGLVLNTEAFF
>many|TRBJ2-6|TRBV25-1|NA
TGTGCCAGCAGCGACAGGTTCTCTGGGGCCAACGTCCTGACTTTC
CASSDRFSGANVLTF
>NA|TRBJ1-4|TRBV25-1|NA
TGTGCCAGCAGTCCTCACGGGCCCAATGAAAAACTGTTTTTT
CASSPHGPNEKLFF
>NA|TRBJ2-2|TRBV19|NA
TGTGCCAGTACCCCATTGGGGCAGGGGAAGACCGGGGAGCTGTTTTTT
CASTPLGQGKTGELFF
>few|TRBJ2-1|TRBV20-1|NA
TGCAGTGCCCTCCCCCCACTGGGTGAGCAGTTCTTC
CSALPPLGEQFF
>many|TRBJ2-7|TRBV28|NA
TGTGCCAGCAGTATACAGAAAAGCTACGAGCAGTACTTC
CASSIQKSYEQYF
>many|TRBJ1-5|TRBV20-1|NA
TGCAGTGCTAGACGGGGTGATCAGCCCCAGCATTTT
CSARRGDQPQHF
>few|TRBJ1-2|TRBV18|NA
TGTGCCAGCTCACAGACAACAAACTATGGCTACACCTTC
CASSQTTNYGYTF
>NA|TRBJ1-4|TRBV2|NA
TGTGCCAGCATAGACGGGCGACAGTTTGCAACTAATGAAAAACTGTTTTTT
CASIDGRQFATNEKLFF
>few|TRBJ2-1|TRBV5-1|TRBD1
TGCGCCAGCGGTCCAGGGACAGTCTCCTACAATGAGCAGTTCTTC
CASGPGTVSYNEQFF
>few|TRBJ2-6|TRBV5-6|TRBD1
TGTGCCAGCAGCTCCGTTTTCCGTTCCGGACAGGAGCGCTCTGGGGCCAACGTCCTGACTTTC
CASSSVFRSGQERSGANVLTF
>NA|TRBJ2-2|TRBV28|TRBD2
TGTGCCAGCAGTTTGGCTAGCGGGAGCTGGACCGGGGAGCTGTTTTTT
CASSLASGSWTGELFF
>few|TRBJ1-1|TRBV20-1|NA
TGCAGTGCTAGAGATTTGGAGGGGATCACTGAAGCTTTCTTT
CSARDLEGITEAFF
>many|TRBJ2-7|TRBV29-1|NA
TGCAGCGCGGAAGGAAGTACATACGAGCAGTACTTC
CSAEGSTYEQYF
>NA|TRBJ2-2|TRBV20-1|TRBD2
TGCAGTGCTAGTTCCCTAGCGGGAGGGCAGACCGGGGAGCTGTTTTTT
CSASSLAGGQTGELFF
>NA|TRBJ1-2|TRBV29-1|NA
TGCAGCGTTGAAGCAGGGGTTTCCTATGGCTACACCTTC
CSVEAGVSYGYTF
>many|TRBJ1-5|TRBV6-1|NA
TGTGCCAGCAGTGAAGATGTGACATCGGGGCAGCCCCAGCATTTT
CASSEDVTSGQPQHF
>many|TRBJ2-7|TRBV20-1|TRBD1
TGCAGTGCTAATAACCCCAGGGGACAGGAAATTTACGAGCAGTACTTC
CSANNPRGQEIYEQYF